These 28 T cell receptor beta chains came from one sample sequenced in a study of breast tumors, draining lymph nodes, adjacent tissues. The lymph nodes were axillary draining lymph nodes from breast cancer patients. TCRdb analysed the multiplex PCR reads with MiXCR anew, one entry per CDR3 protein. The table lists around 230,000 distinct CDR3 sequences, about a third of them singletons. The sequencing input was axillary lymph node tissue. These receptors all stem from a female donor with breast cancer. Some clones in this sample may be carry-over from other donors' samples.

The genes are TRBV20-1 and TRBJ2-1; no definite D call. The CDR3 is 12 residues long. In germline, CDR1 is DFQATT, CDR2 SNEGSKA (reference sequence). Trimming pared 0 bases from V and 10 bases from J, leaving 10 bases between. The chain's CDR3 is CSARDELSEQFF. As DNA, the CDR3 is TGCAGTGCTAGAGATGAGTTGAGCGAGCAGTTCTTC.

This clonotype was observed many times. CDR3 DNA: TGTGCCAGTAGTAGGATTGAGGCGAGCGGCAGCACAGATACGCAGTATTTT. As protein: CASSRIEASGSTDTQYF. The V gene is TRBV19, the J gene TRBJ2-3, with a tentative D call TRBD2 (5 bases). The V and J ends lost 4 bases and 0 bases respectively, with 17 bases between them. Germline V lookup: CDR1 LNHDA, CDR2 SQIVND (reference sequence). CDR3 length equals 17 residues.

The chain uses TRBV3-1 and TRBJ2-6, with D perhaps matching TRBD1 (5 bases). V dropped 5 bases and J dropped 1 base, with 12 bases sitting between them. Germline loops: CDR1 LGHDT, CDR2 YNNKEL (reference sequence). CDR3 length: 16 amino acids. CDR3 protein: CASSWQGWSGANVLTF. The CDR3 DNA reads TGTGCCAGCAGCTGGCAGGGTTGGTCTGGGGCCAACGTCCTGACTTTC. The full variable domain, with the rest looked up from reference TRBV3-1 and TRBJ2-6, is DTAVSQTPKYLVTQMGNDKSIKCEQNLGHDTMYWYKQDSKKFLKIMFSYNNKELIINETVPNRFSPKSPDKAHLNLHINSLELGDSAVYFCASSWQGWSGANVLTFGAGSRLTVL.

The J gene is TRBJ1-6, the V gene TRBV6-5; D ambiguous. Trimming shortened V by 5 bases and J by 9 bases, and 11 bases separated the two germline ends. Germline loops: CDR1 MNHEY, CDR2 SVGAGI. This CDR3 spans 13 amino acids. CDR3 nucleotide sequence: TGTGCCAGCAGTCACCGGGTTAGTTCACCCCTCCACTTT. This translates into CASSHRVSSPLHF.

This clonotype was counted only a few times. The chain has TRBV7-2 and TRBJ1-1; D unclear. Germline V lookup: CDR1 SGHTA, CDR2 FQGNSA. Between the trimmed V and J ends, which lost 4 bases and 11 bases, there was a span of 11 bases. This CDR3 region has 11 residues. In DNA, the CDR3 is TGTGCCAGCAGCTCCCGACGGGAGGCTTTCTTT. The encoded protein is CASSSRREAFF.

This clonotype showed up many times. The genes are TRBV4-1 and TRBJ2-5, with D possibly being TRBD1 or TRBD2 (5 bases each). V dropped 1 base and J dropped 6 bases, with 15 bases sitting between them. Germline V gene lookup returns CDR1 MGHRA and CDR2 YSYEKL. This CDR3 comprises 15 residues. Written as DNA, the CDR3 is TGCGCCAGCAGCCAAGTTTATTCGGGGACGCAGACCCAGTACTTC. Protein sequence: CASSQVYSGTQTQYF.

This clonotype was observed once. The chain links TRBV15 to TRBJ2-3; D uncertain. The CDR3 consists of 16 residues. Trimming shortened V by 3 bases and J by 2 bases, and 15 bases separated the two germline ends. CDR1 and CDR2 (germline): LNHNV, YYDKDF (reference sequence). The CDR3 sequence is CATSSLATGVTDTQYF. The CDR3 DNA follows: TGTGCCACCAGCAGCTTGGCCACCGGCGTCACAGATACGCAGTATTTT.

This clonotype has only a few counts. The conserved closing phenylalanine or tryptophan is absent in this CDR3, likely reflecting a read error. This chain uses TRBV29-1 with TRBJ1-1; D is unclear. Trimming pared 2 bases from V and 0 bases from J, leaving 13 bases between. The length of the CDR3 is 15 residues. Germline CDR1 SQVTM, CDR2 ANQGSEA. The CDR3 reads CSVERGISVNTEAFL. In DNA form, the CDR3 reads TGCAGCGTTGAACGCGGGATATCAGTGAACACTGAAGCTTTCCTT.

As concerns this clonotype: A much bigger clone sits one base away, suggesting this may be a read error. The CDR3 here is CASSQRQRNGYTF. The DNA of the CDR3 is TGTGCCAGCAGTCAAAGACAGAGAAATGGCTACACCTTC. J is TRBJ1-2 and V is TRBV6-1; D possibly corresponds to TRBD1 (5 bases). Between the trimmed V and J ends, which lost 5 bases and 6 bases, there was a span of 13 bases. The CDR3 contains 13 residues. CDR1 MNHNS and CDR2 SASEGT come from the germline V gene.

This clonotype has at least ten counts. This chain links TRBV7-2 with TRBJ2-1; D may match TRBD1 or TRBD2 (6 bases each). From germline, CDR1 is SGHTA and CDR2 FQGNSA. The V gene lost 6 bases and the J gene lost 15 bases, with 18 bases spanning the gap. This CDR3 is built from 12 residues. CDR3 loop: CASSPLGGQAFF. CDR3 DNA: TGTGCCAGCAGTCCATTGGGGGGCCAGGCGTTCTTC. Filled out from reference TRBV7-2 and TRBJ2-1, the complete variable domain reads GAGVSQSPSNKVTEKGKDVELRCDPISGHTALYWYRQSLGQGLEFLIYFQGNSAPDKSGLPSDRFSAERTGGSVSTLTIQRTQQEDSAVYLCASSPLGGQAFFGPGTRLTVL.

This clonotype was counted many times. CDR3 amino acids: CATEGGLRDRVNQPQHF. The CDR3 DNA is TGTGCCACCGAAGGGGGATTACGGGACAGGGTAAATCAGCCCCAGCATTTT. The chain joins TRBV28 to TRBJ1-5, with 9 bases matching TRBD1. Per germline, CDR1 MDHEN and CDR2 SYDVKM. The CDR3 runs to 17 residues. J was trimmed by 4 bases and V by 10 bases; bases with no gene match: 17.

Notes on this clonotype: A junction boundary mismatches the germline segment, possibly from a read error. The chain employs TRBV20-1 and TRBJ2-4; 7 bases are shared with TRBD1. CDR3 size: 11 residues. Germline values: CDR1 DFQATT, CDR2 SNEGSKA (reference sequence). The CDR3 sequence is CSANQPGQTPF. The DNA for the CDR3 is TGCAGTGCTAATCAACCGGGACAGACCCCCTTC.

This clonotype was picked up many times. This chain connects TRBV4-2 to TRBJ2-7, with D perhaps TRBD1 (6 bases). Germline V lookup: CDR1 LGHNA, CDR2 YNFKEQ. This CDR3 comprises 15 residues. Trimming removed 0 bases from V and 3 bases from J, with 12 bases in between. In nucleotides, the CDR3 is TGTGCCAGCAGCCAAGACCTCTTAGGGGGCTACGAGCAGTACTTC. Protein product: CASSQDLLGGYEQYF.

This clonotype was observed at least ten times. The genes are TRBV5-8 and TRBJ2-5; D possibly corresponds to TRBD1 (7 bases). CDR3 size: 16 residues. Germline lookup yields CDR1 SGHTS and CDR2 YDEGEE. Trimming took 2 bases from V and 4 from J, leaving 18 bases between them. DNA for the CDR3: TGTGCCAGCAGCTTAGGGGGGACAGTAGAAAGAGAGACCCAGTACTTC. Amino acid sequence: CASSLGGTVERETQYF.

Worth noting for this clonotype: A single base separates this from a much larger clone, so it may be a read error. The V gene is TRBV9, the J gene TRBJ1-6; TRBD1 matches 7 bases. The CDR3 loop spans 15 amino acids. Per the germline V gene, CDR1 is SGDLS and CDR2 is YYNGEE. CDR3 amino acids: CASSPNPTGNSPPHF. CDR3 in DNA: TGTGCCAGCAGCCCTAATCCGACAGGGAATTCACCCCCCCACTTT. The variable domain in full, completed from reference TRBV9 and TRBJ1-6, reads DSGVTQTPKHLITATGQRVTLRCSPRSGDLSVYWYQQSLDQGLQFLIQYYNGEERAKGNILERFSAQQFPDLHSELNLSSLELGDSALYFCASSPNPTGNSPPHFGNGTRLTVT.

The chain links TRBV2 to TRBJ1-6, with D possibly matching TRBD1 (5 bases). This CDR3 is 16 amino acids long. Looked up from germline, CDR1 is SNHLY and CDR2 is FYNNEI. Trimming left V 8 bases short and J 7 bases short, with 21 bases between. The CDR3 loop reads CASLRQTGERNSPLHF. DNA for the CDR3: TGTGCCAGCCTTCGACAGACCGGGGAGCGGAATTCACCCCTCCACTTT.

This clonotype came up many times. The chain links TRBV20-1 to TRBJ2-1, with D unresolved. Germline CDR1 reads DFQATT; CDR2 reads SNEGSKA (reference sequence). Trimming took 0 bases from V and 10 from J, leaving 10 bases between them. This CDR3 region has 12 residues. The CDR3 spells CSARDRPREQFF. The CDR3 DNA reads as TGCAGTGCTAGAGATAGGCCGAGAGAGCAGTTCTTC.

The chain couples TRBV7-2 to TRBJ2-5, with D possibly being TRBD2 (6 bases). CDR3 size: 19 residues. The germline V and J ends were trimmed by 5 bases and 1 base, with 26 bases remaining between them. Germline CDR1 is SGHTA and CDR2 is FQGNSA. In nucleotides, the CDR3 is TGTGCCAGCAGCGCGGAGCCAACTTGGACCGGGAGACTCCAAGAGACCCAGTACTTC. Translating gives CASSAEPTWTGRLQETQYF.

This clonotype occurred a few times. This chain links TRBV30 with TRBJ1-1; 7 positions match TRBD1. The germline CDR1 and CDR2 sequences are GTSNPN and SVGIG (reference sequence). The CDR3 extends over 14 amino acids. V shed 3 bases, J shed 4 bases, and the junction held 8 bases outside the gene matches. The CDR3 sequence is CAWSPTGLSTEAFF. The CDR3 nucleotides are TGTGCCTGGAGCCCGACAGGGTTGAGCACTGAAGCTTTCTTT.

This clonotype occurred many times. This sequence joins TRBV24-1 and TRBJ1-2; D is possibly TRBD1 (5 bases). The V and J ends lost 9 bases and 2 bases respectively, with 12 bases between them. Germline-derived CDR1 and CDR2 are KGHDR and SFDVKD. The CDR3 is 13 amino acids. DNA of the CDR3: TGTGCCACCGGTGGAGGGGCAAACTATGGCTACACCTTC. Translating it yields CATGGGANYGYTF.

At least ten counts were recorded for this clonotype. The chain links TRBV12-3 or TRBV12-4 to TRBJ1-3; D might be TRBD1 (6 bases). The CDR3 totals 15 residues. V was shortened by 7 bases and J by 0 bases, with 13 bases between the two germline ends. CDR3 nucleotide sequence: TGTGCCAGCAAAAGCTCACAGGGCTCTGGAAACACCATATATTTT. It translates to CASKSSQGSGNTIYF.

About this clonotype itself: A much larger clone differs from this one at a single base, so this may be a read error. The chain joins TRBV6-5 to TRBJ1-4, with D perhaps matching TRBD1 (5 bases). This CDR3 spans 16 amino acids. Per germline, CDR1 MNHEY and CDR2 SVGAGI. V lost 6 bases and J 3 bases, leaving 17 bases between the germline ends. The chain's CDR3 is CASRPTEGSANEKLFF. The CDR3 nucleotides are TGTGCCAGCAGGCCGACAGAGGGCTCGGCTAATGAAAAACTGTTTTTT.

This chain joins TRBV29-1 and TRBJ1-3; D is unclear. From germline, CDR1 is SQVTM and CDR2 ANQGSEA. This CDR3 spans 14 amino acids. V gave up 4 bases and J gave up 0 bases, with 10 bases separating them. The CDR3 DNA reads TGCAGCGTTGTTGTAGGGAGCTCTGGAAACACCATATATTTT. This codes for CSVVVGSSGNTIYF.

This clonotype was detected ten times or more. This chain uses TRBV5-5 with TRBJ2-5, with D maybe TRBD1 (6 bases). V lost 4 bases and J lost 1, with 14 bases in between. Looked up from germline, CDR1 is SGHKS and CDR2 is YYEKEE (reference sequence). There are 15 residues in the CDR3. In DNA form, the CDR3 reads TGTGCCAGCAGCAGGAACAGGGTTGGCCAAGAGACCCAGTACTTC. It yields the protein CASSRNRVGQETQYF.

This chain links TRBV19 with TRBJ1-6; the match to TRBD1 covers 9 bases. V shed 5 bases, J shed 2 bases, and the junction held 7 bases outside the gene matches. Germline CDR1 and CDR2: LNHDA and SQIVND (reference sequence). The CDR3 has 17 residues. CDR3 sequence (DNA): TGTGCCAGTAGTCGACAGGGGGAACGAACCTATAATTCACCCCTCCACTTT. This translates into CASSRQGERTYNSPLHF.

CDR3 bases: TGTGCCAGCAGCCCTATGGGGCAGGAAGAGACCCAGTACTTC. It encodes CASSPMGQEETQYF. The chain employs TRBV28 and TRBJ2-5, with D perhaps TRBD1 (5 bases). The CDR3 length is 14 residues. Trimming shortened V by 6 bases and J by 3 bases, and 14 bases separated the two germline ends. Germline CDR1 is MDHEN and CDR2 is SYDVKM.

This clonotype was observed many times. This chain uses TRBV5-6 with TRBJ2-1, with D unclear. The V end lost 3 bases, the J end lost 0 bases, and 10 bases lay between the germline ends. The CDR3 is 15 residues long. Germline values: CDR1 SGHDT, CDR2 YYEEEE. The CDR3 loop is CASSSTSSSYNEQFF. The CDR3 nucleotides are TGTGCCAGCAGCTCGACATCGAGCTCCTACAATGAGCAGTTCTTC.

This clonotype was seen a few times. This may come from a read error, since a much larger clone is one base off. The chain uses TRBV24-1 and TRBJ2-5; D is uncertain. There are 13 residues in the CDR3. V was pared by 4 bases and J by 12 bases, with 17 bases between. Looked up from germline, CDR1 is KGHDR and CDR2 is SFDVKD. CDR3 sequence: CATSDPFSTAEYF. The DNA of the CDR3 is TGTGCCACCAGTGACCCCTTCTCGACGGCTGAGTACTTC.